Below are 22 T cell receptor beta chains sequenced from a single sample in a study of response to subunit inactivated influenza vaccine. TCRdb fed the RT-PCR reads into MiXCR, producing one record per CDR3 protein. This sample has about 500,000 distinct CDR3 sequences, with about 15% found just once. Sample: CD4+ T cells sorted from PBMCs, taken around 2 years after vaccination. The receptor set was obtained from a man between 50 and 75 years old who received an inactivated influenza vaccine.

This clonotype was recorded a few times. CDR3 sequence: CASSTTGEQPQHF. The CDR3 coding sequence is TGTGCCAGCAGCACGACAGGTGAGCAGCCCCAGCATTTT. The chain recombines TRBV6-6 with TRBJ1-5, with D possibly TRBD1 on 6 matching bases. Per the germline V gene, CDR1 is MNHNY and CDR2 is SVGAGI (reference sequence). The length of the CDR3 is 13 residues. Deletions cut 6 bases from V and 7 bases from J, with 13 bases between.

This clonotype has just a few counts. This chain links TRBV12-3 or TRBV12-4 with TRBJ1-3; a weak D match, TRBD1 (5 bases). Trimming cost V 8 bases and J 0 bases, with 11 bases left between them. The CDR3 sequence is 14 residues long. The CDR3 is CASFPGLSGNTIYF. The CDR3 bases are TGTGCCAGCTTTCCGGGACTCTCTGGAAACACCATATATTTT.

The rearrangement links TRBV6-2 or TRBV6-3 to TRBJ1-6, with 8 positions matching TRBD1. This CDR3 is built from 17 residues. Germline V lookup: CDR1 MNHEY, CDR2 SVGEGT. The trim removed 5 bases at V and 13 bases at J, leaving 19 bases unmatched. The CDR3 DNA reads as TGTGCCAGCAGTCCGCCAACTCGACAGGGGTGGCTACGGCCCCTCCACTTT. Residues: CASSPPTRQGWLRPLHF.

The CDR3 loop is CASSVQRGRTTDTQYF. The CDR3 DNA reads TGCGCCAGCAGCGTACAGCGGGGGAGGACCACAGATACGCAGTATTTT. The rearrangement uses TRBV5-1 and TRBJ2-3; 8 nucleotides align to TRBD2. The CDR3 contains 16 residues. From germline, CDR1 is SGHRS and CDR2 YFSETQ. Trimming took 4 bases from V and 2 from J; bases not matched to a gene: 9.

The chain recombines TRBV29-1 with TRBJ1-6; maybe TRBD1 (5 bases). Trimming stripped 4 bases from V and 11 bases from J, with 18 bases between. Germline loops: CDR1 SQVTM, CDR2 ANQGSEA. This CDR3 has 14 amino acids. This chain's CDR3 is CSVVSGHPLAPLHF. In DNA, the CDR3 is TGCAGCGTTGTATCAGGGCACCCTTTAGCACCCCTCCACTTT.

This clonotype was counted only a few times. V gene TRBV6-1 combines with J gene TRBJ2-3; D unresolved. The CDR3 has 13 residues. V lost 7 bases and J 0 bases, leaving 8 bases between the germline ends. Germline V lookup: CDR1 MNHNS, CDR2 SASEGT. In DNA form, the CDR3 reads TGTGCCAGCAAACTGGACAGCACAGATACGCAGTATTTT. Translation gives CASKLDSTDTQYF.

V and J are TRBV5-1 and TRBJ1-4, with D tentatively TRBD1 (5 bases). The CDR3 sequence is 17 residues long. V gave up 4 bases and J gave up 5 bases, with 21 bases separating them. Germline V gene sequence: CDR1 SGHRS, CDR2 YFSETQ. The CDR3, as DNA: TGCGCCAGCAGCCGAGACCCCTTAAGACAGACAAATGAAAAACTGTTTTTT. Its translation: CASSRDPLRQTNEKLFF. The entire variable domain, with the rest obtained from reference TRBV5-1 and TRBJ1-4, is as follows: KAGVTQTPRYLIKTRGQQVTLSCSPISGHRSVSWYQQTPGQGLQFLFEYFSETQRNKGNFPGRFSGRQFSNSRSEMNVSTLELGDSALYLCASSRDPLRQTNEKLFFGSGTQLSVL.

The chain links TRBV6-5 to TRBJ1-5; weak D call: TRBD1 (5 bases). V gave up 6 bases and J gave up 0 bases, with 12 bases separating them. Germline CDR1 MNHEY, CDR2 SVGAGI. The CDR3 sequence is 15 residues long. The CDR3 bases are TGTGCCAGCAGACTCGGGACTCTTAGCAATCAGCCCCAGCATTTT. The encoded protein is CASRLGTLSNQPQHF.

This clonotype was seen only a few times. CDR3 sequence: CSVDRGAETQYF. In nucleotides, the CDR3 is TGCAGCGTTGATCGGGGGGCTGAGACCCAGTACTTC. The chain links TRBV29-1 to TRBJ2-5; D perhaps matches TRBD2 (7 bases). The CDR3 is 12 amino acids. V was pared by 3 bases and J by 5 bases, with 10 bases between. Germline lookup yields CDR1 SQVTM and CDR2 ANQGSEA.

This clonotype was recorded a few times. CDR3 sequence: CAISQGGRMQFF. The CDR3 region has the DNA TGTGCCATCAGTCAGGGAGGACGGATGCAGTTCTTC. This chain uses TRBV10-3 with TRBJ2-1; possible D gene TRBD2, 6 bases. Trimming took off 5 bases at V and 12 bases at J, with 14 bases between the two ends. The germline CDR1 and CDR2 sequences are ENHRY and SYGVKD. The CDR3 consists of 12 residues.

The sample holds a few counts of this clonotype. The chain uses TRBV4-3 and TRBJ1-6; 8 bases line up with TRBD1. The CDR3 is made up of 18 amino acids. J gave up 5 bases and V 0 bases, and 9 bases lay outside the gene matches. Germline loops: CDR1 LGHNA, CDR2 YSLEER. The CDR3 is CASSQEVIRQGNNSPLHF. CDR3 nucleotides: TGCGCCAGCAGCCAAGAAGTAATCAGACAGGGGAATAATTCACCCCTCCACTTT.

This clonotype has only a few counts. The gene calls are TRBV4-2 and TRBJ1-4; a possible D gene is TRBD1 (6 bases). The germline gives CDR1 LGHNA, CDR2 YNFKEQ. This CDR3 spans 14 amino acids. Trimming cost V 1 base and J 7 bases, with 10 bases left between them. The CDR3 nucleotides read TGTGCCAGCAGCCAAGTCGGGGGCGTTGAAAAACTGTTTTTT. This codes for CASSQVGGVEKLFF.

The V call is TRBV20-1, the J call TRBJ1-5; TRBD1 matches 7 bases. The CDR3 runs 13 residues. V lost 6 bases, J lost 6 bases, and 8 bases stayed unmatched. Germline V gene sequence: CDR1 DFQATT, CDR2 SNEGSKA (reference sequence). CDR3 residues: CSARGTAGQPQHF. The CDR3 bases are TGCAGTGCCAGGGGGACTGCAGGTCAGCCCCAGCATTTT.

This clonotype was seen more than once but under ten times. The CDR3 DNA is TGTGCCAGCAGCAAACTAGGCACTGAAGCTTTCTTT. Protein: CASSKLGTEAFF. The V call is TRBV7-2, the J call TRBJ1-1; D gene uncertain. The CDR3 has 12 residues. Per germline, CDR1 SGHTA and CDR2 FQGNSA. The V end lost 5 bases, the J end lost 4 bases, and 8 bases lay between the germline ends.

The V call is TRBV20-1, the J call TRBJ2-7, with 9 bases lining up with TRBD2. The CDR3 runs to 14 residues. Trimming at V came to 6 bases and at J to 2 bases, leaving 8 bases not matched to a gene. Per the germline V gene, CDR1 is DFQATT and CDR2 is SNEGSKA (reference sequence). CDR3 DNA sequence: TGCAGTGCCCCTAATAGCGGGAGACCCTACGAGCAGTACTTC. Its protein product is CSAPNSGRPYEQYF.

V usage is TRBV12-3 or TRBV12-4 and J usage is TRBJ2-1, with D perhaps assigned TRBD1 or TRBD2 (7 bases each). The CDR3 is made up of 15 amino acids. The ends were cut back, 5 bases at V and 2 bases at J, with 13 bases in the middle. CDR3 bases: TGTGCCAGCAGTCCCCAGGGGGGGGCCTACAATGAGCAGTTCTTC. Its protein is CASSPQGGAYNEQFF.

This clonotype was counted many times. The gene calls are TRBV3-1 and TRBJ2-1, with 15 bases matching TRBD2. The CDR3 contains 19 residues. Trimming at V came to 4 bases and at J to 5 bases, leaving 12 bases not matched to a gene. Per the germline V gene, CDR1 is LGHDT and CDR2 is YNNKEL (reference sequence). CDR3 nucleotides: TGTGCCAGCAGCCCGGGACTAGCGGGGGGTTTCGGTACTGACAATGAGCAGTTCTTC. It is translated as CASSPGLAGGFGTDNEQFF.

This rearrangement joins TRBV28 to TRBJ2-2, with 7 bases lining up with TRBD1. V gave up 4 bases and J gave up 5 bases; unmatched junction bases: 13. The CDR3 loop spans 17 amino acids. Germline CDR1 is MDHEN and CDR2 is SYDVKM. CDR3 nucleotides: TGTGCCAGCAGTTGGACGGGAAGGGGGCGAGGAACCGGGGAGCTGTTTTTT. This sequence encodes CASSWTGRGRGTGELFF.

In this sample, this clonotype turned up once. The chain carries TRBV20-1 and TRBJ2-7; unclear D gene. The V end lost 0 bases, the J end lost 1 base, and 13 bases lay between the germline ends. CDR3 length: 15 amino acids. Looked up from germline, CDR1 is DFQATT and CDR2 is SNEGSKA (reference sequence). The CDR3 DNA follows: TGCAGTGCTAGAGATGGGCTGATACTGTCCTACGAGCAGTACTTC. Translation: CSARDGLILSYEQYF.

This clonotype was observed a few times. The CDR3 nucleotides are TGCGCCAGCAGCCAAGATCTAGGGTTGGAGCAGCCCCAGCATTTT. It translates to CASSQDLGLEQPQHF. The V gene is TRBV4-3, the J gene TRBJ1-5; no reliable D call. V was clipped by 0 bases and J by 7 bases, with 13 bases between them. CDR1 and CDR2 from the germline V gene are LGHNA and YSLEER. The CDR3 has 15 residues.

The chain is built from TRBV5-1 and TRBJ1-4, with TRBD1 matching 7 bases. The germline V gene encodes CDR1 SGHRS and CDR2 YFSETQ. The junction had 5 bases not matched to a gene; V was cut back by 3 bases and J by 0 bases. The CDR3 has 16 amino acids. In DNA form, the CDR3 reads TGCGCCAGCAGCTCCAGGGGGGATCCAACTAATGAAAAACTGTTTTTT. This translates into CASSSRGDPTNEKLFF.

This clonotype showed up just a few times. V gene TRBV20-1 combines with J gene TRBJ2-7, with TRBD2 identical over 14 bases. Germline loops: CDR1 DFQATT, CDR2 SNEGSKA (reference sequence). CDR3 length equals 16 residues. Trimming cost V 2 bases and J 5 bases; bases outside gene matches: 8. The chain's CDR3 is CSARPGLAGVRNEQYF. The CDR3 DNA sequence: TGCAGTGCTAGACCGGGACTAGCGGGAGTACGAAACGAGCAGTACTTC.